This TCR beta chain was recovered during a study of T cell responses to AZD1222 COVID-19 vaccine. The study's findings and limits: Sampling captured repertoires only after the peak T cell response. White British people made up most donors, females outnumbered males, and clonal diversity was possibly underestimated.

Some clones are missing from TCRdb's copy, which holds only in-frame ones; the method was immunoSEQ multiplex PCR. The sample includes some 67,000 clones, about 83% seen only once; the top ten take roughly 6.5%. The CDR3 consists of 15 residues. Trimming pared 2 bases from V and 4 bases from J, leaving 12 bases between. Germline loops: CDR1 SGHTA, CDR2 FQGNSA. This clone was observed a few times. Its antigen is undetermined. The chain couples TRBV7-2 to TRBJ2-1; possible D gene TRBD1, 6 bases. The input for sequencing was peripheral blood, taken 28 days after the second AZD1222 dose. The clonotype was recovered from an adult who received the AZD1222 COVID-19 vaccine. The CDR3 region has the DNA TGTGCCAGCAGCTTATGGGGGCCTGGTTACAATGAGCAGTTCTTC. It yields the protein CASSLWGPGYNEQFF.